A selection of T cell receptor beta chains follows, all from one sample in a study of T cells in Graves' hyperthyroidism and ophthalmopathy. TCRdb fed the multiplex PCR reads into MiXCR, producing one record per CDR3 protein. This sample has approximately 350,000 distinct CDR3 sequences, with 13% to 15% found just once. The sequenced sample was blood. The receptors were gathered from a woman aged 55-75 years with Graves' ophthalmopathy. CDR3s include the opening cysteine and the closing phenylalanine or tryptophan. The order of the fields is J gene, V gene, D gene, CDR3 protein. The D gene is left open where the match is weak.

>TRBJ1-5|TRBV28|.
CASSSPGGGDNQPQHF
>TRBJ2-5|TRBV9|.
CASSGWQQETQYF
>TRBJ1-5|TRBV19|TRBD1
CATGTGLINQPQHF
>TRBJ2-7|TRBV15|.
CATSRGGVYEQYF
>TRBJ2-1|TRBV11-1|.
CASSLLDSQFF
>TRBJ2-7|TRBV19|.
CASSITGIWSYEQYF
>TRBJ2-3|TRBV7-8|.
CASSLSVAVGTQYF
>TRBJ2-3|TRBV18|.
CASSLRAATDTQYF
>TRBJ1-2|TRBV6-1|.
CASLMIAYGYTF
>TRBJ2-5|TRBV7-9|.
CASSLAGAGETQYF
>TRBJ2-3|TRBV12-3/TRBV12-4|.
CASSLIRGDLIRSTDTQYF
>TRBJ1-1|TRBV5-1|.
CASSLDGGLAFF
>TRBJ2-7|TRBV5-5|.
CASSAGASSLEQYF
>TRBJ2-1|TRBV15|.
CATSRDKGYEQFF